A single sample is the source of the 31 T cell receptor beta chains below, sequenced in a study of blood T cell repertoires in COVID-19 (TCRdb year 2020). Library construction relied on the immunoSEQ multiplex PCR assay. TCRdb holds this immuneACCESS table with in-frame rearrangements only. Some clones are missing; in checked studies, unresolved V genes explain under half, and the rest has no known cause. This sample holds about 300,000 clones; roughly four fifths were observed only once. The top ten clones comprise over 9% of the sample. Sequencing was performed on peripheral blood. These receptors all come from a woman aged 50 to 65 who had recovered from COVID-19.

This rearrangement joins TRBV9 to TRBJ2-3, with 11 bases matching TRBD2. The V and J ends lost 0 bases and 3 bases, in that order; junction bases with no gene match: 3. Germline V CDR1 and CDR2: SGDLS, YYNGEE. CDR3 length equals 16 residues. In DNA form, the CDR3 reads TGTGCCAGCAGCGTAGTAGCGGGAGGGAGGACAGATACGCAGTATTTT. It encodes CASSVVAGGRTDTQYF. The full variable domain, rest sourced from reference TRBV9 and TRBJ2-3, is DSGVTQTPKHLITATGQRVTLRCSPRSGDLSVYWYQQSLDQGLQFLIQYYNGEERAKGNILERFSAQQFPDLHSELNLSSLELGDSALYFCASSVVAGGRTDTQYFGPGTRLTVL.

Many counts were recorded for this clone. This rearrangement joins TRBV9 to TRBJ2-2, with TRBD2 matching over 12 bases. This CDR3 has 15 residues. Looked up from germline, CDR1 is SGDLS and CDR2 is YYNGEE. The V segment lost 6 bases and the J segment 1 base; nucleotides outside the gene matches: 1. The CDR3 DNA reads TGTGCCAGCACGGGACTAGCGGGGAACACCGGGGAGCTGTTTTTT. Translating it yields CASTGLAGNTGELFF.

This clone was seen once. The chain is built from TRBV7-2 and TRBJ1-4; no clear D. Germline V CDR1 and CDR2: SGHTA, FQGNSA. This CDR3 region has 13 residues. Trimming took 1 base from V and 5 from J, leaving 5 bases between them. Written as DNA, the CDR3 is TGTGCCAGCAGCTTAGGACACAATGAAAAACTGTTTTTT. Amino acids: CASSLGHNEKLFF.

The count of this clone is one. The chain employs TRBV9 and TRBJ1-4; unclear D gene. The CDR3 covers 15 residues. V lost 4 bases and J 5 bases, leaving 15 bases between the germline ends. CDR1 and CDR2 from the germline V gene are SGDLS and YYNGEE. CDR3 in DNA: TGTGCCAGCAGCAAGAACCCAGACATCAATGAAAAACTGTTTTTT. It yields the protein CASSKNPDINEKLFF.

In its sample, this clone was seen once. The chain links TRBV10-2 to TRBJ2-7, with a weak D call TRBD1 (7 bases). Germline-derived CDR1 and CDR2 are WSHSY and SAAADI. The CDR3 is made up of 13 amino acids. V lost 4 bases and J lost 6, with 13 bases in between. CDR3: CASSGQGGVEQYF. The CDR3 nucleotides read TGCGCCAGCAGTGGGCAGGGGGGTGTCGAGCAGTACTTC.

This clone was observed a handful of times. The chain has TRBV7-9 and TRBJ2-1; 8 bases agree with TRBD1. Looked up from germline, CDR1 is SEHNR and CDR2 is FQNEAQ (reference sequence). The CDR3 has 16 amino acids. The V segment lost 3 bases and the J segment 2 bases; nucleotides outside the gene matches: 6. CDR3 coding DNA: TGTGCCAGCAGCTTCCGACAGGGGAGCGCCTACAATGAGCAGTTCTTC. Amino acids: CASSFRQGSAYNEQFF.

The chain uses TRBV6-6 and TRBJ1-6, with 8 bases identical to TRBD1. V dropped 5 bases and J dropped 10; count of bases not matched to a gene: 7. The CDR3 has 14 amino acids. The V gene's germline CDR1 is MNHNY and CDR2 SVGAGI (reference sequence). CDR3 nucleotide sequence: TGTGCCAGCAGTACAGACAGGGGTTCCTCACCCCTCCACTTT. Translated: CASSTDRGSSPLHF.

The chain employs TRBV4-3 and TRBJ2-1, with 8 bases lining up with TRBD2. Unmatched junction bases numbered 4, after V lost 4 bases and J lost 2 bases. Germline-derived CDR1 and CDR2 are LGHNA and YSLEER. This CDR3 comprises 15 residues. CDR3 sequence: CASSPLSGAYNEQFF. CDR3 DNA sequence: TGCGCCAGCAGCCCACTTAGCGGGGCCTACAATGAGCAGTTCTTC.

The chain joins TRBV7-2 to TRBJ1-4, with 7 bases aligning to TRBD1. The CDR3 has 15 residues. Germline CDR1 reads SGHTA; CDR2 reads FQGNSA. V lost 5 bases to trimming and J lost 6 bases; unmatched junction nucleotides: 9. The DNA for the CDR3 is TGTGCCAGCAGCGGACAGGAGCTGGGGTATGAAAAACTGTTTTTT. This codes for CASSGQELGYEKLFF.

The V and J genes are TRBV3-1 (or the pseudogene TRBV3-2) and TRBJ1-2; weak D call: TRBD1 (5 bases). Trimming stripped 0 bases from V and 7 bases from J, with 15 bases between. CDR3 length equals 15 residues. Germline V gene data show CDR1 as LGHDT and CDR2 as YNNKEL (reference sequence). This CDR3 reads CASSQDRAGRFGYTF. CDR3 coding DNA: TGTGCCAGCAGCCAAGACAGGGCAGGGAGGTTTGGCTACACCTTC.

The chain recombines TRBV9 with TRBJ2-2; the D gene is possibly TRBD1 (6 bases). V gave up 2 bases and J gave up 3 bases, with 8 bases separating them. The length of the CDR3 is 14 residues. Germline V gives CDR1 SGDLS, CDR2 YYNGEE. CDR3 sequence reads: CASSVHRDTGELFF. The CDR3 DNA follows: TGTGCCAGCAGCGTCCACAGGGACACCGGGGAGCTGTTTTTT.

This clone was seen only once. The chain joins TRBV6-4 to TRBJ1-2; the D gene is possibly TRBD1 (5 bases). The V gene's germline CDR1 is MRHNA and CDR2 SNTAGT. V lost 0 bases and J lost 0, with 14 bases in between. The CDR3 extends over 17 amino acids. This chain's CDR3 is CASSDSGRMGPNYGYTF. The CDR3 DNA follows: TGTGCCAGCAGTGACTCGGGGAGGATGGGGCCTAACTATGGCTACACCTTC.

The V and J genes are TRBV7-6 and TRBJ2-3, with 11 bases lining up with TRBD2. V dropped 4 bases and J dropped 0; count of bases not matched to a gene: 6. Germline CDR1 reads SGHVS; CDR2 reads FNYEAQ. The CDR3 length is 17 residues. CDR3 in amino acids: CASSSRLAGTSTDTQYF. CDR3 bases: TGTGCCAGCAGCTCCCGACTAGCGGGGACTAGCACAGATACGCAGTATTTT.

V and J are TRBV5-4 and TRBJ1-1, with a weak D call TRBD1 (6 bases). Germline V gene lookup returns CDR1 SGHNT and CDR2 YYREEE (reference sequence). The length of the CDR3 is 14 residues. Trimming removed 2 bases from V and 4 bases from J, with 12 bases in between. CDR3 sequence (DNA): TGTGCCAGCAGCTTCGGACAGTCGGGCACTGAAGCTTTCTTT. It yields the protein CASSFGQSGTEAFF.

This clone was found a few times. This chain links TRBV28 with TRBJ1-2; the match to TRBD1 covers 8 bases. Trimming took 1 base from V and 5 from J; bases not matched to a gene: 6. The length of the CDR3 is 15 residues. In germline, CDR1 is MDHEN, CDR2 SYDVKM. As DNA, the CDR3 is TGTGCCAGCAGTTTATCCGCGACAGGGGAATATGGCTACACCTTC. Its translation is CASSLSATGEYGYTF.

This rearrangement joins TRBV9 to TRBJ1-6; D is ambiguous. There are 15 residues in the CDR3. The V end lost 3 bases, the J end lost 0 bases, and 7 bases lay between the germline ends. Germline values: CDR1 SGDLS, CDR2 YYNGEE. The CDR3: CASSAGGSYNSPLHF. The CDR3 coding sequence is TGTGCCAGCAGCGCCGGTGGCTCCTATAATTCACCCCTCCACTTT.

This clone was seen ten or more times. The rearrangement links TRBV7-2 to TRBJ2-7; weak D call: TRBD2 (6 bases). The CDR3 loop spans 14 amino acids. V was trimmed by 7 bases and J by 0 bases, leaving 13 bases between them. The germline gives CDR1 SGHTA, CDR2 FQGNSA. The CDR3 DNA reads TGTGCCAGCAACCTACTGGGGGGCTCCTACGAGCAGTACTTC. Translating gives CASNLLGGSYEQYF.

The J gene is TRBJ2-7, the V gene TRBV6-5; D may be TRBD2 (5 bases). V was pared by 4 bases and J by 0 bases, with 16 bases between. This CDR3 is built from 16 residues. Germline V gives CDR1 MNHEY, CDR2 SVGAGI. CDR3 DNA: TGTGCCAGCAGTTCCCTGGAACGAGGGAACTCCTACGAGCAGTACTTC. Its translation is CASSSLERGNSYEQYF.

The J gene is TRBJ2-3, the V gene TRBV7-2, with TRBD2 matching over 9 bases. The CDR3 is 16 residues long. CDR1 and CDR2 from the germline V gene are SGHTA and FQGNSA. V dropped 6 bases and J dropped 4; count of bases not matched to a gene: 11. The CDR3 DNA sequence: TGTGCCAGCAGTCCGAGGAGCCTAGCGGGGTCAGATACGCAGTATTTT. Its protein is CASSPRSLAGSDTQYF.

The chain couples TRBV7-9 to TRBJ1-2, with D unresolved. The V gene's germline CDR1 is SEHNR and CDR2 FQNEAQ (reference sequence). CDR3 length equals 13 residues. V lost 4 bases and J 7 bases, leaving 13 bases between the germline ends. As DNA, the CDR3 is TGTGCCAGCAGCTCAGATTTTGTCAGTGGCTACACCTTC. Translation gives CASSSDFVSGYTF.

The CDR3 sequence: CASSPGTAGTEAFF. The CDR3 DNA reads TGTGCCAGCAGCCCCGGCACCGCGGGCACTGAAGCTTTCTTT. V and J are TRBV7-2 and TRBJ1-1; D is unresolved. There are 14 residues in the CDR3. V was pared by 5 bases and J by 4 bases, with 14 bases between. Germline V gene sequence: CDR1 SGHTA, CDR2 FQGNSA.

The V and J genes are TRBV19 and TRBJ1-2; 10 nucleotides agree with TRBD1. This CDR3 contains 16 residues. Germline V CDR1 and CDR2: LNHDA, SQIVND (reference sequence). After removal of 7 bases from V and 8 bases from J, the junction contained 16 bases not matched to a gene. The CDR3 spells CASTPGATGGASGYTF. The CDR3 nucleotides are TGTGCCAGTACCCCCGGGGCGACAGGGGGCGCGTCCGGCTACACCTTC.

With regard to this clone: The same CDR3 is also encoded by other DNA sequences in this sample. This chain uses TRBV28 with TRBJ2-7; TRBD1 agrees at 7 bases. Germline loops: CDR1 MDHEN, CDR2 SYDVKM. This CDR3 comprises 15 residues. The junction had 4 bases not matched to a gene; V was cut back by 2 bases and J by 0 bases. CDR3 region: CASSLRGQLSYEQYF. The CDR3 nucleotides read TGTGCCAGCAGTTTAAGGGGACAGCTCTCCTACGAGCAGTACTTC.

The chain links TRBV5-1 to TRBJ2-1; TRBD1 aligns across 7 bases. The germline CDR1 and CDR2 sequences are SGHRS and YFSETQ. This CDR3 spans 15 amino acids. Unmatched junction bases numbered 7, after V lost 0 bases and J lost 7 bases. Here the CDR3 DNA reads TGCGCCAGCAGCTTGGCTACAGGGGCAAGGAATGAGCAGTTCTTC. Translated, it gives CASSLATGARNEQFF.

The chain carries TRBV7-2 and TRBJ1-2; the D gene is possibly TRBD1 (5 bases). The CDR3 totals 14 residues. CDR1 SGHTA and CDR2 FQGNSA come from the germline V gene. The V end was cut by 5 bases, the J end by 5 bases, with 15 bases between. CDR3 nucleotide sequence: TGTGCCAGCAGCCCCACCTGGGGCCAGTATGGCTACACCTTC. As protein: CASSPTWGQYGYTF.

The chain has TRBV5-6 and TRBJ1-3, with 9 bases lining up with TRBD1. Germline values: CDR1 SGHDT, CDR2 YYEEEE. The CDR3 spans 13 residues. Germline trimming cut 1 base from V and 10 bases from J; bases unmatched to any gene: 3. CDR3 in DNA: TGTGCCAGCAGCTTGAGGACAGGGGAGACCATATATTTT. The encoded protein is CASSLRTGETIYF.

The chain has TRBV24-1 and TRBJ2-1, with D perhaps matching TRBD2 (7 bases). V was clipped by 7 bases and J by 4 bases, with 16 bases between them. Germline assignment: CDR1 KGHDR and CDR2 SFDVKD. This CDR3 is 15 amino acids long. The CDR3 region is CATRGGRGVYNEQFF. The CDR3 DNA follows: TGTGCCACCAGGGGGGGGCGCGGGGTTTACAATGAGCAGTTCTTC.

The CDR3 coding sequence is TGTGCCAGCAGTTTATCTCTTCGGACTGAAGCTTTCTTT. It codes for CASSLSLRTEAFF. V and J are TRBV27 and TRBJ1-1, with unresolved D. Deletions cut 0 bases from V and 5 bases from J, with 7 bases between. This CDR3 contains 13 residues. Germline values: CDR1 MNHEY, CDR2 SMNVEV (reference sequence).

This chain joins TRBV7-2 and TRBJ2-3; possibly TRBD2 for D (5 bases). V dropped 5 bases and J dropped 6 bases, with 18 bases sitting between them. Germline assignment: CDR1 SGHTA and CDR2 FQGNSA. This CDR3 has 15 residues. The CDR3 DNA is TGTGCCAGCAGCCCCCTGGGCGGGCCTGGCGATACGCAGTATTTT. Its protein product is CASSPLGGPGDTQYF.

The chain combines TRBV28 with TRBJ1-1; tentative D call: TRBD1 (6 bases). CDR1 MDHEN and CDR2 SYDVKM come from the germline V gene. V lost 5 bases to trimming and J lost 2 bases, with 15 bases between them. This CDR3 contains 15 residues. The CDR3 DNA reads as TGTGCCAGCAGTACCGAGGGGGGGAGCAACACTGAAGCTTTCTTT. It translates to CASSTEGGSNTEAFF.

This clone has only one observation. In DNA, the CDR3 is TGTGCCAGTAGTTTCGCAGTCCAAGATACGCAGTATTTT. Translating it yields CASSFAVQDTQYF. The V gene is TRBV19, the J gene TRBJ2-3; no reliable D call. From germline, CDR1 is LNHDA and CDR2 SQIVND (reference sequence). Trimming removed 5 bases at V and 5 bases at J, with 11 bases between. This CDR3 region has 13 residues.